This TCR beta chain stems from a study of T-cell memory formation after mild COVID-19. Study findings and constraints: Day 37-peaking second-wave clones had unconfirmed SARS-CoV-2 specificity. Some responding clones appeared in pre-infection memory, suggesting cross-reactive memory joined.

This clonotype turned up a few times. The antigen remains undetermined. Germline assignment: CDR1 LGHDT and CDR2 YNNKEL (reference sequence). CDR3 size: 16 residues. V lost 0 bases, J lost 2 bases, and 13 bases lay in between. TCRdb reprocessed the 5' RACE reads via MiXCR and lists one record per CDR3 protein. The sample consists of approximately 490,000 distinct CDR3 sequences, roughly 20% of them appearing once. The rearrangement joins TRBV3-1 to TRBJ2-5; no clear D. This receptor was identified in an adult woman who had mild COVID-19 (a few samples of this study predate the infection). Cell type and time point are not known. What was sequenced was PBMCs or a T cell subset sorted from them (not recorded which). This CDR3 is CASSQERLDGQETQYF. CDR3 nucleotides: TGTGCCAGCAGCCAAGAGCGACTCGACGGACAAGAGACCCAGTACTTC.